Sequencing of this T cell receptor (beta chain) was carried out in a study of radiation and T cells in renal cell carcinoma. Study-wide results and limits: From baseline, blood top tumor clonotypes peaked at 2 weeks post-radiation.

Using immunoSEQ multiplex PCR, the repertoire was profiled, and TCRdb retains in-frame clones only, with some absent. The sample includes about 150,000 clones, approximately 90% of them seen just once. Time point specified: baseline pretreatment blood. Documented treatment: 15 Gy SBRT to primary tumor, nephrectomy 4 weeks later. The tumor was a clear cell renal cell carcinoma. Concerning this clone itself: Its antigen is as yet unknown.

The CDR3 contains 15 residues. The germline V and J ends were trimmed by 0 bases and 2 bases, with 9 bases remaining between them. The germline V gene encodes CDR1 SGHKS and CDR2 YYEKEE (reference sequence). The receptor's source is a woman between 65 and 79 years old with renal cell carcinoma. The specimen comprised blood, sampled from a patient whose treatment included radiotherapy and nephrectomy. The V call is TRBV5-5, the J call TRBJ1-5, with D possibly matching TRBD1 (5 bases). Here the CDR3 DNA reads TGTGCCAGCAGCTTGGGCGGACATGGCAATCAGCCCCAGCATTTT. Its translation: CASSLGGHGNQPQHF.